This entry is about one T cell receptor beta chain. In the source study's methods: Amplified reference gene primers provided the basis for estimating nucleated cell counts. TCRdb keeps only in-frame clones here, not all; method: immunoSEQ multiplex PCR. V and J calls and clone size are given by that table; D and trimming were obtained from the DNA. The sample lists tens of thousands of clones; 80% to 90% were seen once. V was trimmed by 6 bases and J by 2 bases, leaving 11 bases between them. This CDR3 region has 14 residues. The V gene's germline CDR1 is SEHNR and CDR2 FQNEAQ (reference sequence). This entry belongs to a study of blood T cell repertoires in COVID-19. Background on the study: Italy, Spain and the United States were the sources of the convalescent and acute COVID-19 samples.

J is TRBJ1-3 and V is TRBV7-9, with D perhaps TRBD1 (6 bases). The source is a middle-aged woman with acute COVID-19. The sample was PBMCs or T cells enriched from blood (not recorded which). CDR3 region: CASSPQGTGNTIYF. CDR3 sequence (DNA): TGTGCCAGCAGTCCCCAGGGGACTGGAAACACCATATATTTT. The full variable domain, with the rest looked up from reference TRBV7-9 and TRBJ1-3, is DTGVSQNPRHKITKRGQNVTFRCDPISEHNRLYWYRQTLGQGPEFLTYFQNEAQLEKSRLLSDRFSAERPKGSFSTLEIQRTEQGDSAMYLCASSPQGTGNTIYFGEGSWLTVV.